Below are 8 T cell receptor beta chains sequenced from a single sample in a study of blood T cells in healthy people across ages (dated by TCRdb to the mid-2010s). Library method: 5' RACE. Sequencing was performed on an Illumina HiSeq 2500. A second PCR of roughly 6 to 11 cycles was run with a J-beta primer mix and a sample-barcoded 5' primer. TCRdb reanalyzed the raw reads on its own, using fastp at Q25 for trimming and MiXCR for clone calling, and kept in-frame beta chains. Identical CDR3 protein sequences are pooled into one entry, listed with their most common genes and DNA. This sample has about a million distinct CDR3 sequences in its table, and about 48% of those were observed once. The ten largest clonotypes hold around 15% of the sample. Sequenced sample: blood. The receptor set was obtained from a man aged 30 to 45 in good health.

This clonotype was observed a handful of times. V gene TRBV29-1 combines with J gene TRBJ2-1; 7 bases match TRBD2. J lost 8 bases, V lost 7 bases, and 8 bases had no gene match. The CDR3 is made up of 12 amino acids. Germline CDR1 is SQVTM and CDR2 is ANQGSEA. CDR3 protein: CSAPEGGDEQFF. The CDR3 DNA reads TGCAGCGCACCGGAGGGAGGGGATGAGCAGTTCTTC.

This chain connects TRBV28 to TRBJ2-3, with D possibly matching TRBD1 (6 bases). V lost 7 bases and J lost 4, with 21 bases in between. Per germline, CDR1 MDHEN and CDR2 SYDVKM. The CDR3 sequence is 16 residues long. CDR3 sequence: CASIARKRGMADTQYF. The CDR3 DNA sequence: TGTGCCAGCATTGCTAGGAAGAGGGGGATGGCAGATACGCAGTATTTT. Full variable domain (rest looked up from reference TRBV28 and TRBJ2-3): DVKVTQSSRYLVKRTGEKVFLECVQDMDHENMFWYRQDPGLGLRLIYFSYDVKMKEKGDIPEGYSVSREKKERFSLILESASTNQTSMYLCASIARKRGMADTQYFGPGTRLTVL.

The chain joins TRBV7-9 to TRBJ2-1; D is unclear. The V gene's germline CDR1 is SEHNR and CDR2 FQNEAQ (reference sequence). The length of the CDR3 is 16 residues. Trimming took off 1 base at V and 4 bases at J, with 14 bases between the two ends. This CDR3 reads CASSLGVVIGYNEQFF. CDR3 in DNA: TGTGCCAGCAGCTTAGGGGTGGTAATAGGGTACAATGAGCAGTTCTTC.

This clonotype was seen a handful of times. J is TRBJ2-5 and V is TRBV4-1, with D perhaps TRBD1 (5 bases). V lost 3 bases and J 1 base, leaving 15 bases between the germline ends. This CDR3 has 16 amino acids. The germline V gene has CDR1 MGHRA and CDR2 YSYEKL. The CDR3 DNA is TGCGCCAGCAGCCAGAGGCAGGGTCTACTCCAAGAGACCCAGTACTTC. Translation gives CASSQRQGLLQETQYF.

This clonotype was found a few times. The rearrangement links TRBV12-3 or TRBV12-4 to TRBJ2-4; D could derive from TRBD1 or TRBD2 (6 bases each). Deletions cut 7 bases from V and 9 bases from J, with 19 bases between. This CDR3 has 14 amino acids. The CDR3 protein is CASIGVGGPGIQYF. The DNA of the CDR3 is TGTGCCAGCATCGGGGTAGGGGGGCCAGGCATTCAGTACTTC.

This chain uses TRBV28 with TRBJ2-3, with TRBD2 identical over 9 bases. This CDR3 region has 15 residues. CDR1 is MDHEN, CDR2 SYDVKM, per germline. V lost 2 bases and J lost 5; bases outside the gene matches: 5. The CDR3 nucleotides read TGTGCCAGCAGTTTAGGGGCTAGCGGGAAAGATACGCAGTATTTT. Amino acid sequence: CASSLGASGKDTQYF.

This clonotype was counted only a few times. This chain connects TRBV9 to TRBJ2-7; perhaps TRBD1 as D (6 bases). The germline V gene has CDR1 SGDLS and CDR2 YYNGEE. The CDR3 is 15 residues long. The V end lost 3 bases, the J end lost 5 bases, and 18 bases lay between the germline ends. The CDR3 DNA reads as TGTGCCAGCAGCGAGAGCGGACGGACAGTCGACGAGCAGTACTTC. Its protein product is CASSESGRTVDEQYF.

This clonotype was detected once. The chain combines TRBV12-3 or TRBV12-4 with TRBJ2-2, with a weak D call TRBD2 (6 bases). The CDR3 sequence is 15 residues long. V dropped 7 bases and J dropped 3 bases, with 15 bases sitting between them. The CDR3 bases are TGTGCCAGCATACAAAGGAGGGATTACACCGGGGAGCTGTTTTTT. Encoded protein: CASIQRRDYTGELFF.